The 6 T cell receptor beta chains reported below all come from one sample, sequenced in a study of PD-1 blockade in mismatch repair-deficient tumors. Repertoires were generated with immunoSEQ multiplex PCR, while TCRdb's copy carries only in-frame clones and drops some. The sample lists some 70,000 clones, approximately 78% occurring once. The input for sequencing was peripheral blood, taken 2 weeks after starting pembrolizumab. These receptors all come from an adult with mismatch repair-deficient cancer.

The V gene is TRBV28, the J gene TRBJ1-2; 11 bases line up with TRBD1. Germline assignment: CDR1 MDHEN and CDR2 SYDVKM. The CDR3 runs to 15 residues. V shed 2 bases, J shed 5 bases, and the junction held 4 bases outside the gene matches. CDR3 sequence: CASSLTGTGGYGYTF. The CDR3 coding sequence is TGTGCCAGCAGTTTAACCGGGACAGGGGGATATGGCTACACCTTC.

CDR3 region: CSVVVLGGYGYTF. DNA of the CDR3: TGCAGCGTTGTAGTCCTTGGTGGCTATGGCTACACCTTC. The rearrangement links TRBV29-1 to TRBJ1-2; no clear D gene. V was trimmed by 4 bases and J by 4 bases, leaving 13 bases between them. The CDR3 runs 13 residues. In germline, CDR1 is SQVTM, CDR2 ANQGSEA.

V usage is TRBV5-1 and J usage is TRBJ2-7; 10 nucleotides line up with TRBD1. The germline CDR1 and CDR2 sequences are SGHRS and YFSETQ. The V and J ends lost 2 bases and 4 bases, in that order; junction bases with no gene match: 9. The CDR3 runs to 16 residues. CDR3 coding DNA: TGCGCCAGCAGCTTTACGGGACAGGGGAGCTCGTACGAGCAGTACTTC. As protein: CASSFTGQGSSYEQYF.

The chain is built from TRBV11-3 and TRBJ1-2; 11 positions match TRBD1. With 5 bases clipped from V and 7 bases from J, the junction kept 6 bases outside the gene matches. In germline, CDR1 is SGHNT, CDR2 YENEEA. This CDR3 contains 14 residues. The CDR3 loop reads CASSVGQGAGGYTF. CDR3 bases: TGTGCCAGCAGCGTAGGACAGGGGGCTGGTGGCTACACCTTC.

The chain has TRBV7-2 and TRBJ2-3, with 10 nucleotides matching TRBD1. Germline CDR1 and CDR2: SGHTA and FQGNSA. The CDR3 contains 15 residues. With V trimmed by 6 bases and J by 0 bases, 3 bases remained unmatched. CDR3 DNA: TGTGCCAGCAGGGACAGGGGGTGGAGCACAGATACGCAGTATTTT. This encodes CASRDRGWSTDTQYF.

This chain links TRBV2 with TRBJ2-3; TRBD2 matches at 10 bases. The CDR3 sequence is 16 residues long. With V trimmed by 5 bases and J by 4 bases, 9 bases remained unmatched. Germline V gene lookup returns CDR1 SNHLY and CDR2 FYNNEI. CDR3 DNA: TGTGCCAGCAGTAAAAGAGCGGGAGGGCTTTCAGATACGCAGTATTTT. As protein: CASSKRAGGLSDTQYF.